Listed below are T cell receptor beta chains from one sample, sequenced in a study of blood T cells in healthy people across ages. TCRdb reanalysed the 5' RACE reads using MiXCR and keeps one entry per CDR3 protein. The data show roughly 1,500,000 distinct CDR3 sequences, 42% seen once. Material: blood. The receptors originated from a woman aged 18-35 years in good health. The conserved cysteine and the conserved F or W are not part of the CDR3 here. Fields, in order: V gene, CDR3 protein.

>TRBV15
ATSTWGAANEQF
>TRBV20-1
SARASPGAGGT
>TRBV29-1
SVLPRRNEKLF
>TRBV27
ASSLSRVNQPQH
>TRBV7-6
ASSPDGGTGYT
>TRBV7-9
ASSFAGPNTEAF
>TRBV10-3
TISGSGTSGFTDTQY
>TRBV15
ATSMGGSMIDEQF
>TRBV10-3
AISAFAGGPNEQY
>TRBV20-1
SASVDSGVAPNTGELF
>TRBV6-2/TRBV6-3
ASGTGTSQY
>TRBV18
ASSLQGRFSSGEQY
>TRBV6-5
ASSEPGGNSPLH
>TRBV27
ASSFSTGTAGSEQF
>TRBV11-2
ASSSRDTYQETQY
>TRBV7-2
ASSLASTGLGSPLH
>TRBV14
ASSQRGHYEQY
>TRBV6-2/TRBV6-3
ASSLADWKETQY
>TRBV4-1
ASSLPRVTSCNEQF
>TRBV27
ASRQRGDGSLFNEQY
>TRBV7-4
ARQGLSINTQY
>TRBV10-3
AIKKSQDGTYEQY
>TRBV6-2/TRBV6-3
ASSYLGQGFAF
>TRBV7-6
ASSLWTGTDTQY
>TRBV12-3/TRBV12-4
ASSFLGTREYNEQY
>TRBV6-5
ASSPPWPGAGKLQY
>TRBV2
ASSEDRGGLGYEQF
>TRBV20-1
SATPTGRGYEQY
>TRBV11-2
ASSSRQASTDTQY
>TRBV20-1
SADPGTSIYNEQF
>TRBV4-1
ASSQETHTGVNGYT
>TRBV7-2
ASSQTSGGTDTQY
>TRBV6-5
ASSLQTQGQPQH
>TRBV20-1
SARIRYEQY
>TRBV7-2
ASSVRRAAYNEQF
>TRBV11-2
ASSFWASTDTQY
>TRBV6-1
ASRLDRGRETQY
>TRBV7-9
ASSPGLSNQPQH
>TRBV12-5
ASGPTWEGELADTQY
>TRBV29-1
SVPQGGGTIREQY
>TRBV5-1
ASRVDRSYNEQF
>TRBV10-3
AISEGTGGAFAGYT
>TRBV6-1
ASRGLAVAYNEQF
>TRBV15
ATRRYPGQQY
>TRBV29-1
SVEGGSSYGYT
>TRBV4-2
ASSSRTSGGNSGANVLT
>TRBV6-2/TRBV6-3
ASSYASWGFGDYGYT
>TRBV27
ASRKTAGLREQY
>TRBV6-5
ASTPPGGVETQY
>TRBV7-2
ASSLAGRGDGYT
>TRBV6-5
ATSRVGEQY
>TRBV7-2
ASSLGPGAGGPNTQY
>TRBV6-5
ASSRTSRGYEQY